This is a list of T cell receptor beta chains from one sample in a study of neurological immune-mediated disorders. MiXCR was run by TCRdb on the 5' RACE reads, yielding one entry per CDR3 protein. The sample includes tens of thousands of distinct CDR3 sequences, roughly 15% seen only once; the top ten take 4.6%. Sequences were obtained from PBMCs. These receptors all stem from a female donor with HTLV-1-associated myelopathy (HAM/TSP). The CDR3 runs from the conserved cysteine through the conserved F or W. D genes are given only for firm matches. Some rows have no size entry. The others give once, few or many, or a class for an expanded clone.

v_call	clone_size	d_call	j_call	cdr3_nt	cdr3_aa
TRBV4-1	few	TRBD1	TRBJ1-4	TGCGCCAGCAGCCAGGGGACAGGAACTAATGAAAAACTGTTTTTT	CASSQGTGTNEKLFF
TRBV29-1	many	.	TRBJ2-2	TGCAGCGTTGCCGGGACATTGAACACCGGGGAGCTGTTTTTT	CSVAGTLNTGELFF
TRBV7-3	many	TRBD1	TRBJ1-1	TGTGCCAGCAGCTTAGGGACAGGGGCCTGGAACACTGAAGCTTTCTTT	CASSLGTGAWNTEAFF
TRBV9	many	.	TRBJ2-7	TGTGCCAGCAGCGCCCGTGGAGGGACCCCTGACGAGCAGTACTTC	CASSARGGTPDEQYF
TRBV6-5	many	TRBD1	TRBJ1-6	TGTGCCAGTAAAAGCCGGGACAGGGGTTCACCCCTCCACTTT	CASKSRDRGSPLHF
TRBV10-3	many	.	TRBJ2-6	TGTGCCATCAAAGCCGGTCTGGGGGCGGTTGGGGCCAACGTCCTGACTTTC	CAIKAGLGAVGANVLTF
TRBV28	many	.	TRBJ2-7	TGTGCCAGCAGTTTAGGCGGCAGCCTCTACGAGCAGTACTTC	CASSLGGSLYEQYF
TRBV5-1	many	.	TRBJ1-1	TGCGCCAGCACCAGGGGATCGAACACTGAAGCTTTCTTT	CASTRGSNTEAFF
TRBV20-1	.	TRBD1	TRBJ2-7	TGCAGTGCTAGACCCTCGGACAGGGCGGACTACGAGCAGTACTTC	CSARPSDRADYEQYF
TRBV5-5	many	.	TRBJ2-7	TGTGCCAGGACCAACCGGGACCCGGGGGACGAGCAGTACTTC	CARTNRDPGDEQYF
TRBV20-1	medium-sized	.	TRBJ2-1	TGCAGTGCCCGGACGGGGACTTACAATGAGCAGTTCTTC	CSARTGTYNEQFF
TRBV7-2	few	.	TRBJ2-5	TGTGCCAGCAGGGCGGGGACAGCTGGAGAGACCCAGTACTTC	CASRAGTAGETQYF
TRBV29-1	many	.	TRBJ2-2	TGCAGCGCTCATCATCCGTCCGGGGAGCTGTTTTTT	CSAHHPSGELFF
TRBV5-1	many	.	TRBJ1-1	TGCGCCAGCAGCTCGACGGGACGGTCAGACACTGAAGCTTTCTTT	CASSSTGRSDTEAFF
TRBV12-3/TRBV12-4	few	.	TRBJ2-7	TGTGCCAGCAGCCCGCTCCCGACAGGCGAGCAGTACTTC	CASSPLPTGEQYF
TRBV5-1	few	.	TRBJ2-7	TGCGCCAGCAGCTTGGCCTTAGGGGGTTATGAACGCGAGCAGTACTTC	CASSLALGGYEREQYF
TRBV3-1	many	.	TRBJ1-1	TGTGCCAGCAGCCAAAGCCGTTTAGGGGGGGCTTTCTTT	CASSQSRLGGAFF
TRBV10-3	many	.	TRBJ2-1	TGTGCCATCAGTGAGGGGGCGGATGAGCAGTTCTTC	CAISEGADEQFF
TRBV2	many	TRBD1	TRBJ2-3	TGTGCCAGCAGTGACGGCAGGGGGCAGCGGGATACGCAGTATTTT	CASSDGRGQRDTQYF
TRBV5-6	many	.	TRBJ2-7	TGTGCCAGCAGCTTGGGCGGACAGCCCTACGAGCAGTACTTC	CASSLGGQPYEQYF
TRBV20-1	.	.	TRBJ1-2	TGCAGTGCTAGAATCGATCAGGTCCGGGGCTACACCTTC	CSARIDQVRGYTF
TRBV5-1	.	.	TRBJ2-3	TGCGCCAGCAGCTTGGTATCGTGGACCGACGGAACAGATATGCAGTATTTT	CASSLVSWTDGTDMQYF
TRBV5-1	many	.	TRBJ2-2	TGCGCCAGCAACGTAGCGGCAGCGAACACCGGGGAGCTGTTTTTT	CASNVAAANTGELFF
TRBV7-3	many	.	TRBJ2-3	TGTGCCAGCAGCTTGGTCGGGGGCCTCACCACAGATACGCAGTATTTT	CASSLVGGLTTDTQYF
TRBV5-1	many	TRBD1	TRBJ2-2	TGCGCCAGCAGCCAGGGACAGACGGCGTCCGGGGAGCTGTTTTTT	CASSQGQTASGELFF
TRBV7-2	many	.	TRBJ1-2	TGTGCCAGCAGCCCTCGAAGCGGCGGCTACACCTTC	CASSPRSGGYTF
TRBV11-1	many	.	TRBJ1-2	TGTGCCAGCAGCCCGGGCCTTGGCTACACCTTC	CASSPGLGYTF
TRBV10-3	many	TRBD2	TRBJ2-3	TGTGCCATCAGGACCGGGACTAGCGGGGGGGCAGATACGCAGTATTTT	CAIRTGTSGGADTQYF
TRBV20-1	many	.	TRBJ2-5	TGCAGTGCTGGAAACTTGAAAGAGACCCAGTACTTC	CSAGNLKETQYF
TRBV10-1	many	.	TRBJ1-3	TGCGCCAGCAGTTCCTCGGCTTCCTCTGGAAACACCATATATTTT	CASSSSASSGNTIYF
TRBV4-1	many	TRBD2	TRBJ2-7	TGCGCCAGCAGCCAAGTTGGGACTAGCGGTTACGAGCAGTACTTC	CASSQVGTSGYEQYF
TRBV5-1	.	TRBD2	TRBJ2-3	TGCGCCAGCAGCTTGGCCGCTAGCGGGATCACAGATACGCAGTATTTT	CASSLAASGITDTQYF
TRBV9	many	.	TRBJ2-1	TGTGCCAGCAGGGGTGGGCTCCAGGGCTCCTACAATGAGCAGTTCTTC	CASRGGLQGSYNEQFF
TRBV5-1	many	TRBD1	TRBJ2-2	TGCGCCAGCAGCTGGCAGGGGGCAGGAACCGGGGAGCTGTTTTTT	CASSWQGAGTGELFF
TRBV9	many	.	TRBJ1-2	TGTGCCAGCAGCCCCGCCGGAGGGATAAGCTACACCTTC	CASSPAGGISYTF
TRBV5-1	many	TRBD2	TRBJ2-5	TGCGCCAGCAGCACGGTAGCGGGGGGCTCGGAGACCCAGTACTTC	CASSTVAGGSETQYF
TRBV9	.	TRBD2	TRBJ2-3	TGTGCCAGCAGCGTAGGTCTAGCGGGGGGCCCCAGCACAGATACGCAGTATTTT	CASSVGLAGGPSTDTQYF
TRBV29-1	many	.	TRBJ2-2	TGCAGCGTTGAGAGAACCGGGGAGCTGTTTTTT	CSVERTGELFF
TRBV5-1	many	.	TRBJ1-5	TGCGCCAGCAGCCGAGGAGGGGGAGATCAGCCCCAGCATTTT	CASSRGGGDQPQHF
TRBV7-8	many	.	TRBJ2-7	TGTGCCAGCAGCTTAAACAGGGTCTCCTACGAGCAGTACTTC	CASSLNRVSYEQYF
TRBV5-1	many	.	TRBJ2-3	TGCGCCAGCAGCTGGCAGGGATTATCCACAGATACGCAGTATTTT	CASSWQGLSTDTQYF
TRBV5-1	many	TRBD1	TRBJ2-7	TGCGCCAGCAGCTTGACAGGGGTCGCCTACGAGCAGTACTTC	CASSLTGVAYEQYF
TRBV20-1	many	.	TRBJ1-5	TGCAGTGCTAGAGATCCGGGGCAGGTGTTTAGCAATCAGCCCCAGCATTTT	CSARDPGQVFSNQPQHF
TRBV20-1	many	TRBD1	TRBJ2-1	TGCAGTGCCGAGGACAGGGTTAGCTCCTACAATGAGCAGTTCTTC	CSAEDRVSSYNEQFF
TRBV27	many	.	TRBJ1-3	TGTGCCAGCAGTGCTCAGGGGAAACACACCATATATTTT	CASSAQGKHTIYF
TRBV20-1	.	TRBD2	TRBJ2-1	TGCAGTGCTGGAGGAGGGACTAGCGGGGGTTACCTCTCCTACAATGAGCAGTTCTTC	CSAGGGTSGGYLSYNEQFF